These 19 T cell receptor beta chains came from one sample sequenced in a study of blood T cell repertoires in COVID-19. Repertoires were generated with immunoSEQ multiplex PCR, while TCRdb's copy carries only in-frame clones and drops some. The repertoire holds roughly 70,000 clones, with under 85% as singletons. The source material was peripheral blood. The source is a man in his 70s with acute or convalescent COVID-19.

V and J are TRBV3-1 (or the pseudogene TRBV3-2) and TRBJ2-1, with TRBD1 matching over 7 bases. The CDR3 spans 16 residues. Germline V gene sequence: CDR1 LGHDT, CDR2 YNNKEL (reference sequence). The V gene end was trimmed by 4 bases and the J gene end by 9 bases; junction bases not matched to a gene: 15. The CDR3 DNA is TGTGCCAGCAGCCCCTCGAGACAGGGCTTATCACCTGAGCAGTTCTTC. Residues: CASSPSRQGLSPEQFF.

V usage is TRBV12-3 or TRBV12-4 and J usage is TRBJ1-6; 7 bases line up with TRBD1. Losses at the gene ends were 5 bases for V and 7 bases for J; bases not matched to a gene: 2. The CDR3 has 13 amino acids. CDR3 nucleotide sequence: TGTGCCAGCAGTGGACAGGAGAATTCACCCCTCCACTTT. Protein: CASSGQENSPLHF.

For the CDR3, the DNA is TGTGCCAGCTCCGGGACAGATAATCAGCCCCAGCATTTT. As protein: CASSGTDNQPQHF. The V gene is TRBV25-1, the J gene TRBJ1-5; 7 nucleotides line up with TRBD1. The CDR3 loop spans 13 amino acids. V shed 8 bases and J 4 bases; nucleotides not matched to a gene: 5. Germline V gives CDR1 MGHDK, CDR2 SYGVNS.

CDR3 in amino acids: CASSLGDRGGEKLFF. The CDR3 DNA is TGTGCCAGCAGTTTAGGCGACAGGGGGGGAGAAAAACTGTTTTTT. The V and J genes are TRBV6-5 and TRBJ1-4; TRBD1 matches at 9 bases. The CDR3 loop spans 15 amino acids. Germline lookup yields CDR1 MNHEY and CDR2 SVGAGI. V dropped 4 bases and J dropped 8; count of bases not matched to a gene: 8.

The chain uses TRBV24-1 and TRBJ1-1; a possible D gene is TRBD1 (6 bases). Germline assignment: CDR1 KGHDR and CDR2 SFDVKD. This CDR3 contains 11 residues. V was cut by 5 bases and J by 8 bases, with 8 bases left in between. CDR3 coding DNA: TGTGCCACCAGTGCCGGGACAGAAGCTTTCTTT. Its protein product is CATSAGTEAFF.

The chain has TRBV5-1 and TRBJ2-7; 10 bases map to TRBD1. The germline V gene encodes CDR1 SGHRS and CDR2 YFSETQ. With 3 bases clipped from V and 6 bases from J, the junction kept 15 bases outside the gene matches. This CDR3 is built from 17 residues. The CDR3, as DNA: TGCGCCAGCAGCTCAAGTTTCCGGGACAGGGGAGAGGGCGAGCAGTACTTC. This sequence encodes CASSSSFRDRGEGEQYF.

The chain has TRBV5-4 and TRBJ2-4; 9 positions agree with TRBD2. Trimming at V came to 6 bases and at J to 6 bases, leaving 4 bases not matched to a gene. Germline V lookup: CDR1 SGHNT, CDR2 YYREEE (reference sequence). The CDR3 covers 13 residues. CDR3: CASNLAGRNIQYF. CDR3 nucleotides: TGTGCCAGCAATCTAGCGGGGCGAAACATTCAGTACTTC.

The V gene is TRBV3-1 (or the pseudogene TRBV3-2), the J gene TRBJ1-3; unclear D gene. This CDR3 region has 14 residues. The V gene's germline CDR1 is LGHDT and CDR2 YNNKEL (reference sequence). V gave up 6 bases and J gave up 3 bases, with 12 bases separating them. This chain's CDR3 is CASSGGRYGNTIYF. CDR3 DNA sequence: TGTGCCAGCAGTGGTGGCAGATATGGAAACACCATATATTTT.

CDR3 sequence (DNA): TGTGCCAGCAGGTCAGATTGGGGGGAGTGGGAGTCCGGCTACACCTTC. This sequence encodes CASRSDWGEWESGYTF. This chain connects TRBV28 to TRBJ1-2; possible D gene TRBD1, 5 bases. This CDR3 comprises 16 residues. In germline, CDR1 is MDHEN, CDR2 SYDVKM. The V and J ends lost 6 bases and 8 bases respectively, with 25 bases between them.

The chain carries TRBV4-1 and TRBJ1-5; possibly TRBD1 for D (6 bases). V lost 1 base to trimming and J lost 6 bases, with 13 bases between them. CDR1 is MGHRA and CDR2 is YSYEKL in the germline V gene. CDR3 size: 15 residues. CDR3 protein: CASSQGVDSGQPQHF. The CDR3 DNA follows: TGCGCCAGCAGCCAAGGCGTGGACAGCGGTCAGCCCCAGCATTTT.

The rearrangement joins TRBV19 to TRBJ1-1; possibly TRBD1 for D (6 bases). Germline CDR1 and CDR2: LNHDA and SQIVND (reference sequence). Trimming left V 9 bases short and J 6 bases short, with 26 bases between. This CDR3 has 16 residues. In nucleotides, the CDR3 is TGTGCCAGCCAACTGCCCAGGACAGACGGAAGGCCTGAAGCTTTCTTT. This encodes CASQLPRTDGRPEAFF.

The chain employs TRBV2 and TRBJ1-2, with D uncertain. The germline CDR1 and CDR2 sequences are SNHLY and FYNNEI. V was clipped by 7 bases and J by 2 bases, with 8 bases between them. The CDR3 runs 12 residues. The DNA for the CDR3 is TGTGCCAGCACCCGGGGAAACTATGGCTACACCTTC. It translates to CASTRGNYGYTF.

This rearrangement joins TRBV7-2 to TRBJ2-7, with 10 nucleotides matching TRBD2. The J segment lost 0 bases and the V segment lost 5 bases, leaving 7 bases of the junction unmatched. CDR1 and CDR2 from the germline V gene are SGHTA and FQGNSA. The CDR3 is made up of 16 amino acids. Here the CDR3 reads CASSPAGTSASYEQYF. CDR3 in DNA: TGTGCCAGCAGCCCCGCCGGGACTAGCGCCTCCTACGAGCAGTACTTC.

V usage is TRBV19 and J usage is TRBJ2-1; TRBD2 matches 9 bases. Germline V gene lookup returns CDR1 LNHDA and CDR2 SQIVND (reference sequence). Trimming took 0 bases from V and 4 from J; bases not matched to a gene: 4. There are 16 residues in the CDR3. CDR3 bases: TGTGCCAGTAGTATAGATGGGGCGGGAGGGTACAATGAGCAGTTCTTC. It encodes CASSIDGAGGYNEQFF.

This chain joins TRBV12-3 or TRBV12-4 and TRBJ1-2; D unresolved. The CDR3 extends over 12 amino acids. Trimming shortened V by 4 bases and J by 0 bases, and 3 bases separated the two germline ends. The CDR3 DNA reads TGTGCCAGCAGTTCTCCTAACTATGGCTACACCTTC. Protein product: CASSSPNYGYTF.

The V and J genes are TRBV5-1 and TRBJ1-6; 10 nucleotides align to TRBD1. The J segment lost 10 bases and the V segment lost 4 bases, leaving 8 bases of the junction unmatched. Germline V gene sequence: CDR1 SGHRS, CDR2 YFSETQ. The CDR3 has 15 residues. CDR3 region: CASSQGGQGVSPLHF. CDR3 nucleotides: TGCGCCAGCAGCCAAGGAGGACAGGGGGTCTCACCCCTCCACTTT.

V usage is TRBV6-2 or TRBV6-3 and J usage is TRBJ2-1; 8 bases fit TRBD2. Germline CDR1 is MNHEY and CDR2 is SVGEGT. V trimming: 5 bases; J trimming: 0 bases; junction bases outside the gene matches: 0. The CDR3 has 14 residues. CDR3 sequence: CASSRGGSYNEQFF. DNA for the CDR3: TGTGCCAGCAGTCGGGGGGGCTCCTACAATGAGCAGTTCTTC.

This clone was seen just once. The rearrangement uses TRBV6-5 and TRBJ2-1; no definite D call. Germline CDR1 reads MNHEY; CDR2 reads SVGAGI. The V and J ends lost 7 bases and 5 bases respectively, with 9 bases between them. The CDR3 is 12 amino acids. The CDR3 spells CASIRSNNEQFF. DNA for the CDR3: TGTGCCAGCATTCGTAGCAACAATGAGCAGTTCTTC.

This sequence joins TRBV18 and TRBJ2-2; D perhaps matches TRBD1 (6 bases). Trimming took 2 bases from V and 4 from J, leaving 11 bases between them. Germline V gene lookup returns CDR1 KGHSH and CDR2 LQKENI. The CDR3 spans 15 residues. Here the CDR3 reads CASSPGQGPTGELFF. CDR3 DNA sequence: TGTGCCAGCTCACCAGGGCAGGGGCCCACCGGGGAGCTGTTTTTT.